The sequence of this TCR beta chain was determined in a study of circulating CD8 cells and anti-PD-1 response in melanoma. TCR libraries were prepared from roughly 15 ng of total RNA with the QIAseq Immune Repertoire TCR panel. TCRdb itself ran the reads through MiXCR, one entry per CDR3 protein. The sample includes around 300 distinct CDR3 sequences, 11% of them seen just once. Four subsets defined by PD-1 and/or TIGIT were sorted from live CD3+CD8+TCRalphabeta+ cells. Sample share makes this clonotype large. This material consisted of CD8+ T cells from PBMCs, taken at baseline or after one month of anti-PD-1 therapy (not recorded which). The source of this sequence is a human donor with melanoma.

CDR3 sequence: CASSEPKIGGVIGQPQHF. The CDR3 DNA sequence: TGTGCCAGCAGCGAACCCAAGATAGGGGGGGTTATAGGTCAGCCCCAGCATTTT. The chain combines TRBV9 with TRBJ1-5; weak D call: TRBD1 (6 bases). Germline V lookup: CDR1 SGDLS, CDR2 YYNGEE. Trimming cost V 3 bases and J 6 bases, with 25 bases left between them. The CDR3 has 18 amino acids.